This T cell receptor (beta chain) comes out of a study of blood T cell repertoires in COVID-19. On the study more broadly: In each case, the material was cDNA or gDNA derived from T cells, B-cell-depleted T cells, or PBMCs.

The authors' processing: From reference gene primer amplification, estimates of nucleated cell counts were derived. The table came from immunoSEQ multiplex PCR; TCRdb's copy has only in-frame clones and leaves some out. V and J calls and clone size come straight from that table; D and trimming were deduced from the DNA. Among 250,000 to 300,000 clones listed, 85% to 90% were seen once. The CDR3 consists of 12 residues. V was trimmed by 6 bases and J by 7 bases, leaving 13 bases between them. Germline lookup yields CDR1 SGHRS and CDR2 YFSETQ. This sequence originates from a man younger than 35 who had recovered from COVID-19. The chain combines TRBV5-1 with TRBJ2-5; possible D gene TRBD2, 5 bases. The sample consisted of PBMCs or T cells enriched from blood (not recorded which). The CDR3 nucleotides are TGCGCCAGCAACCTAGGCCGGGGGACCCAGTACTTC. Its protein product is CASNLGRGTQYF.